These 20 T cell receptor beta chains were all obtained from the same sample, sequenced in a study of control samples from healthy donors and cancer patients. Clones were read by immunoSEQ multiplex PCR, and TCRdb kept only the in-frame ones, dropping some. The sample records about 170,000 clones, over 85% being singletons. The source material was blood. Every receptor here comes from a man aged 25-45 years in good health.

The V call is TRBV21-1, the J call TRBJ2-7. TRBV21-1 counts as a pseudogene. The CDR3 consists of 12 residues. The CDR3 protein is CASRWAAYGQYF. The CDR3, as DNA: TGTGCCAGCAGGTGGGCGGCCTATGGGCAGTACTTC.

The CDR3 here is CASRDRGDTGELFF. CDR3 nucleotide sequence: TGTGCCAGTAGGGACAGGGGGGACACCGGGGAGCTGTTTTTT. The chain combines TRBV19 with TRBJ2-2; 10 positions agree with TRBD1. Unmatched junction bases numbered 1, after V lost 6 bases and J lost 3 bases. The germline V gene has CDR1 LNHDA and CDR2 SQIVND (reference sequence). This CDR3 has 14 residues.

The chain combines TRBV18 with TRBJ1-2; possible D gene TRBD1, 6 bases. Per germline, CDR1 KGHSH and CDR2 LQKENI. CDR3 length: 14 residues. V was trimmed by 5 bases and J by 7 bases, leaving 17 bases between them. CDR3 amino acids: CASSYPRTETGYTF. The CDR3 bases are TGTGCCAGCTCATACCCGAGGACAGAAACTGGCTACACCTTC. Full variable domain (remainder filled in from reference TRBV18 and TRBJ1-2): NAGVMQNPRHLVRRRGQEARLRCSPMKGHSHVYWYRQLPEEGLKFMVYLQKENIIDESGMPKERFSAEFPKEGPSILRIQQVVRGDSAAYFCASSYPRTETGYTFGSGTRLTVV.

V usage is TRBV6-5 and J usage is TRBJ1-1; no clear D gene. Trimming left V 8 bases short and J 0 bases short, with 7 bases between. Per the germline V gene, CDR1 is MNHEY and CDR2 is SVGAGI. The CDR3 length is 12 residues. The CDR3 protein is CASQTMNTEAFF. In DNA form, the CDR3 reads TGTGCCAGCCAGACCATGAACACTGAAGCTTTCTTT.

This chain joins TRBV5-1 and TRBJ2-2; tentatively, D is TRBD2 (7 bases). The CDR3 is made up of 15 amino acids. V shed 2 bases and J shed 2 bases, with 10 bases lying between them. The germline V gene has CDR1 SGHRS and CDR2 YFSETQ. The chain's CDR3 is CASSLGGANTGELFF. The CDR3 DNA sequence: TGCGCCAGCAGCTTAGGGGGGGCCAACACCGGGGAGCTGTTTTTT.

The rearrangement uses TRBV28 and TRBJ1-2, with D unresolved. The germline V and J ends were trimmed by 7 bases and 1 base, with 13 bases remaining between them. The germline gives CDR1 MDHEN, CDR2 SYDVKM. This CDR3 spans 14 amino acids. CDR3 region: CASKREDGNYGYTF. DNA of the CDR3: TGTGCCAGCAAGCGTGAGGACGGTAACTATGGCTACACCTTC.

The chain recombines TRBV6-5 with TRBJ1-1; D uncertain. The CDR3 runs to 11 residues. Trimming removed 6 bases from V and 7 bases from J, with 9 bases in between. The V gene's germline CDR1 is MNHEY and CDR2 SVGAGI. This CDR3 reads CASRLGSEAFF. DNA for the CDR3: TGTGCCAGCAGATTGGGGAGTGAAGCTTTCTTT.

The rearrangement joins TRBV5-4 to TRBJ2-4, with D perhaps matching TRBD2 (6 bases). This CDR3 comprises 15 residues. V was clipped by 4 bases and J by 6 bases, with 17 bases between them. Germline V gene sequence: CDR1 SGHNT, CDR2 YYREEE (reference sequence). CDR3 nucleotides: TGTGCCAGCAGCCTAAACGCCGGGACTCTAAACATTCAGTACTTC. Residues: CASSLNAGTLNIQYF. Full variable domain (rest looked up from reference TRBV5-4 and TRBJ2-4): ETGVTQSPTHLIKTRGQQVTLRCSSQSGHNTVSWYQQALGQGPQFIFQYYREEENGRGNFPPRFSGLQFPNYSSELNVNALELDDSALYLCASSLNAGTLNIQYFGAGTRLSVL.

The V and J genes are TRBV27 and TRBJ1-1; tentatively, D is TRBD1 (6 bases). Trimming left V 0 bases short and J 6 bases short, with 14 bases between. The CDR3 covers 15 residues. Germline-derived CDR1 and CDR2 are MNHEY and SMNVEV (reference sequence). The CDR3 reads CASSLSTTGRAEAFF. CDR3 nucleotide sequence: TGTGCCAGCAGTTTATCAACAACAGGGAGGGCTGAAGCTTTCTTT.

This chain connects TRBV3-1 (or the pseudogene TRBV3-2) to TRBJ1-2; D not certain. Germline V gives CDR1 LGHDT, CDR2 YNNKEL (reference sequence). V lost 1 base to trimming and J lost 5 bases, with 17 bases between them. The CDR3 sequence is 16 residues long. The CDR3 region has the DNA TGTGCCAGCAGCCAAGGACGCAGTGAACGGAGGTATGGCTACACCTTC. Its protein is CASSQGRSERRYGYTF.

The chain's CDR3 is CASSWTGTRQETQYF. CDR3 bases: TGTGCCAGCAGTTGGACCGGGACTAGACAAGAGACCCAGTACTTC. V gene TRBV27 combines with J gene TRBJ2-5; 8 bases agree with TRBD2. V dropped 4 bases and J dropped 2; count of bases not matched to a gene: 6. There are 15 residues in the CDR3. Germline-derived CDR1 and CDR2 are MNHEY and SMNVEV (reference sequence).

The chain joins TRBV6-1 to TRBJ1-1; D is unresolved. Germline V gene lookup returns CDR1 MNHNS and CDR2 SASEGT. The CDR3 has 13 residues. V was pared by 2 bases and J by 4 bases, with 8 bases between. The CDR3 DNA follows: TGTGCCAGCAGTGAATATTTGGGCACTGAAGCTTTCTTT. This gives the protein CASSEYLGTEAFF.

This clone was observed a single time. The rearrangement joins TRBV7-2 to TRBJ1-5, with D maybe TRBD1 (5 bases). Per germline, CDR1 SGHTA and CDR2 FQGNSA. CDR3 length: 15 amino acids. Trimming removed 8 bases at V and 2 bases at J, with 16 bases between. The CDR3 loop reads CASSAGLIGNQPQHF. CDR3 nucleotide sequence: TGTGCCAGCTCGGCAGGGCTTATTGGCAATCAGCCCCAGCATTTT.

The chain recombines TRBV27 with TRBJ2-2; the D gene could be TRBD1 or TRBD2 (6 bases each). Germline CDR1 MNHEY, CDR2 SMNVEV (reference sequence). The CDR3 has 16 amino acids. Trimming shortened V by 6 bases and J by 4 bases, and 18 bases separated the two germline ends. Written as DNA, the CDR3 is TGTGCCAGCAGCGGGAAGGGGGGTAGAGGCACCGGGGAGCTGTTTTTT. This codes for CASSGKGGRGTGELFF.

V is TRBV12-5 and J is TRBJ1-1; D ambiguous. The CDR3 covers 13 residues. Trimming left V 2 bases short and J 1 base short, with 5 bases between. Looked up from germline, CDR1 is LGHNT and CDR2 is FRNRAP. The CDR3 here is CASGLWENTEAFF. In DNA, the CDR3 is TGTGCTAGTGGTTTGTGGGAGAACACTGAAGCTTTCTTT.

This chain uses TRBV19 with TRBJ1-1; D call uncertain. V lost 5 bases, J lost 10 bases, and 8 bases lay in between. Germline CDR1 is LNHDA and CDR2 is SQIVND (reference sequence). The CDR3 consists of 10 residues. Written as DNA, the CDR3 is TGTGCCAGTAGTTCCGGGCGAGCTTTCTTT. It is translated as CASSSGRAFF. The full variable domain, rest sourced from reference TRBV19 and TRBJ1-1, is DGGITQSPKYLFRKEGQNVTLSCEQNLNHDAMYWYRQDPGQGLRLIYYSQIVNDFQKGDIAEGYSVSREKKESFPLTVTSAQKNPTAFYLCASSSGRAFFGQGTRLTVV.

The chain combines TRBV6-5 with TRBJ1-5; 9 positions match TRBD1. The CDR3 spans 15 residues. V shed 4 bases, J shed 4 bases, and the junction held 5 bases outside the gene matches. Germline CDR1 and CDR2: MNHEY and SVGAGI. DNA of the CDR3: TGTGCCAGCAGTTGGACAGGGGAATCAAATCAGCCCCAGCATTTT. Translated, it gives CASSWTGESNQPQHF.

The V call is TRBV27, the J call TRBJ1-6; TRBD1 matches 9 bases. Germline assignment: CDR1 MNHEY and CDR2 SMNVEV (reference sequence). This CDR3 comprises 14 residues. V lost 7 bases to trimming and J lost 10 bases; unmatched junction nucleotides: 8. CDR3 bases: TGTGCCAGCACCCACGGGACAGGGTGGTCACCCCTCCACTTT. It translates to CASTHGTGWSPLHF.

Only one count was recorded for this clone. The gene calls are TRBV5-1 and TRBJ1-3; D unclear. The germline V gene has CDR1 SGHRS and CDR2 YFSETQ. The CDR3 consists of 15 residues. Trimming shortened V by 3 bases and J by 1 base, and 11 bases separated the two germline ends. In DNA, the CDR3 is TGCGCCAGCAGCTCCGGAGGGCAATCTGGAAACACCATATATTTT. The encoded protein is CASSSGGQSGNTIYF.

The rearrangement joins TRBV5-1 to TRBJ2-3; D gene uncertain. The CDR3 totals 15 residues. The V gene lost 4 bases and the J gene lost 0 bases, with 12 bases spanning the gap. Per the germline V gene, CDR1 is SGHRS and CDR2 is YFSETQ. The CDR3 sequence is CASSLGQQSTDTQYF. In nucleotides, the CDR3 is TGCGCCAGCAGCCTCGGGCAGCAAAGCACAGATACGCAGTATTTT. Full variable domain (remainder filled in from reference TRBV5-1 and TRBJ2-3): KAGVTQTPRYLIKTRGQQVTLSCSPISGHRSVSWYQQTPGQGLQFLFEYFSETQRNKGNFPGRFSGRQFSNSRSEMNVSTLELGDSALYLCASSLGQQSTDTQYFGPGTRLTVL.